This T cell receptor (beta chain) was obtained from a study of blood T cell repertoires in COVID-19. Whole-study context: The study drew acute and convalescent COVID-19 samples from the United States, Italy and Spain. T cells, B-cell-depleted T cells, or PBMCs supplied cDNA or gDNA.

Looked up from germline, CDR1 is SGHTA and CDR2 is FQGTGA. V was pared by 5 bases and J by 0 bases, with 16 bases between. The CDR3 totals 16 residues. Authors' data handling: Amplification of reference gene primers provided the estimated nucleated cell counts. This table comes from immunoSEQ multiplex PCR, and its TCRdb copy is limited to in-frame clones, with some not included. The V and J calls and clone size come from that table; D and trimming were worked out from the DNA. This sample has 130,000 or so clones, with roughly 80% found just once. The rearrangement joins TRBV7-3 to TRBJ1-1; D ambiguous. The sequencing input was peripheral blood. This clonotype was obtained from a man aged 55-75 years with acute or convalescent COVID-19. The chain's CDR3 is CASSRSTERVNTEAFF. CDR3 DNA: TGTGCCAGCAGCCGTAGTACAGAGAGAGTGAACACTGAAGCTTTCTTT.